This passage covers 25 T cell receptor beta chains from one sample sequenced in a study of blood T cell repertoires in COVID-19 (TCRdb year 2020). Libraries were constructed by the immunoSEQ multiplex PCR assay. Sourced from immuneACCESS, this table was stored by TCRdb with only in-frame sequences that have V and J called. A share of the clones is absent; for the studies checked, an unresolved V gene accounts for under half, and the remainder has no known explanation. The sample profile shows 150,000 to 200,000 clones; roughly three quarters of them were found once. The top ten clonotypes cover more than 6.5% of the sample. The sample comprised peripheral blood. These receptors all stem from a woman aged 45 to 65 with active or convalescent COVID-19.

The gene calls are TRBV12-3 or TRBV12-4 and TRBJ1-1; no definite D call. The CDR3 runs 12 residues. V lost 6 bases and J lost 5, with 10 bases in between. The CDR3 DNA is TGTGCCAGCAGGGCTGAGGTGACTGAAGCTTTCTTT. Translating gives CASRAEVTEAFF.

The chain carries TRBV28 and TRBJ1-1, with 9 bases lining up with TRBD1. In germline, CDR1 is MDHEN, CDR2 SYDVKM. The V gene end was trimmed by 5 bases and the J gene end by 4 bases; junction bases not matched to a gene: 8. CDR3 length equals 15 residues. As DNA, the CDR3 is TGTGCCAGCAGTCCCCACAGGGGGCCGAGCACTGAAGCTTTCTTT. This gives the protein CASSPHRGPSTEAFF.

This chain joins TRBV5-1 and TRBJ1-4, with D perhaps matching TRBD1 (6 bases). The CDR3 has 14 amino acids. In germline, CDR1 is SGHRS, CDR2 YFSETQ. V lost 3 bases, J lost 7 bases, and 13 bases lay in between. Here the CDR3 reads CASSSQGGGEKLFF. The CDR3 coding sequence is TGCGCCAGCAGCTCACAGGGTGGAGGTGAAAAACTGTTTTTT.

The chain combines TRBV4-3 with TRBJ1-2; TRBD1 aligns across 8 bases. The ends lost 2 bases at V and 3 bases at J; junction bases unmatched: 8. CDR1 is LGHNA, CDR2 YSLEER, per germline. CDR3 size: 16 residues. The CDR3 nucleotides read TGCGCCAGCAGCCAAAAAACCTCAGGGGGCTACTATGGCTACACCTTC. Protein product: CASSQKTSGGYYGYTF.

This clone has just a few counts. This chain joins TRBV19 and TRBJ1-4; no reliable D call. The CDR3 is 13 residues long. From germline, CDR1 is LNHDA and CDR2 SQIVND (reference sequence). Trimming shortened V by 7 bases and J by 1 base, and 7 bases separated the two germline ends. CDR3 sequence (DNA): TGTGCCAGTAAACCAGGAACTAATGAAAAACTGTTTTTT. As protein: CASKPGTNEKLFF.

The rearrangement joins TRBV25-1 to TRBJ2-7; 10 positions match TRBD1. CDR1 is MGHDK, CDR2 SYGVNS, per germline. Trimming at V came to 4 bases and at J to 0 bases, leaving 0 bases not matched to a gene. The CDR3 has 14 amino acids. The CDR3 nucleotides read TGTGCCAGCAGTGGACAGGGGGCCTCCTACGAGCAGTACTTC. This translates into CASSGQGASYEQYF.

A few counts support this clone. This chain uses TRBV28 with TRBJ1-1, with D possibly matching TRBD1 (5 bases). V lost 4 bases and J lost 1, with 10 bases in between. CDR1 and CDR2 (germline): MDHEN, SYDVKM. The CDR3 has 14 amino acids. CDR3 in amino acids: CASSYGGPNTEAFF. CDR3 nucleotide sequence: TGTGCCAGCAGTTACGGGGGACCGAACACTGAAGCTTTCTTT.

The DNA for the CDR3 is TGTGCCAGCAGTTACTCTCGGGGGGAGGATCAGCCCCAGCATTTT. It yields the protein CASSYSRGEDQPQHF. The chain employs TRBV6-6 and TRBJ1-5; weak D call: TRBD1 (5 bases). From germline, CDR1 is MNHNY and CDR2 SVGAGI (reference sequence). Trimming cost V 0 bases and J 5 bases, with 11 bases left between them. The length of the CDR3 is 15 residues.

The chain links TRBV5-8 to TRBJ1-1; 7 positions match TRBD1. From germline, CDR1 is SGHTS and CDR2 YDEGEE. Trimming removed 1 base from V and 7 bases from J; junction bases left unmatched: 4. The CDR3 has 13 amino acids. CDR3 nucleotides: TGTGCCAGCAGCTTGAGGGGGCGGTTTGAAGCTTTCTTT. Its translation is CASSLRGRFEAFF.

This sequence joins TRBV3-1 (or the pseudogene TRBV3-2) and TRBJ1-2, with a possible D match to TRBD1 (6 bases). CDR3 size: 15 residues. CDR1 and CDR2 (germline): LGHDT, YNNKEL (reference sequence). Deletions cut 5 bases from V and 4 bases from J, with 17 bases between. CDR3 bases: TGTGCCAGCAGCATCCGGACGCAGGGGACCTATGGCTACACCTTC. It codes for CASSIRTQGTYGYTF.

This clone appeared a few times. V is TRBV7-2 and J is TRBJ1-1; TRBD1 matches at 8 bases. The CDR3 runs to 13 residues. CDR1 SGHTA and CDR2 FQGNSA come from the germline V gene. The ends lost 5 bases at V and 10 bases at J; junction bases unmatched: 9. The CDR3 bases are TGTGCCAGCAGCCCCCTGGACAGGGTTTTAGCTTTCTTT. As protein: CASSPLDRVLAFF.

CDR3 nucleotides: TGTGCCTGGAGTGTACGGGGGGCTCCAGGGAATGGCTACACCTTC. Translated, it gives CAWSVRGAPGNGYTF. The V gene is TRBV30, the J gene TRBJ1-2; perhaps TRBD1 as D (6 bases). This CDR3 comprises 15 residues. The ends were cut back, 0 bases at V and 6 bases at J, with 17 bases in the middle. The germline CDR1 and CDR2 sequences are GTSNPN and SVGIG (reference sequence). Complete variable domain (other parts from reference TRBV30 and TRBJ1-2): SQTIHQWPATLVQPVGSPLSLECTVEGTSNPNLYWYRQAAGRGLQLLFYSVGIGQISSEVPQNLSASRPQDRQFILSSKKLLLSDSGFYLCAWSVRGAPGNGYTFGSGTRLTVV.

The V call is TRBV2, the J call TRBJ2-1, with 14 nucleotides matching TRBD2. This CDR3 has 13 residues. In germline, CDR1 is SNHLY, CDR2 FYNNEI. V shed 6 bases and J 9 bases; nucleotides not matched to a gene: 1. The CDR3 nucleotides read TGTGCCAGCAGAGGGACTAGCGGGGGTGAGCAGTTCTTC. Protein sequence: CASRGTSGGEQFF.

The V call is TRBV27, the J call TRBJ1-1, with 10 positions matching TRBD1. The CDR3 is made up of 13 amino acids. Germline V lookup: CDR1 MNHEY, CDR2 SMNVEV (reference sequence). Trimming removed 7 bases from V and 4 bases from J; junction bases left unmatched: 3. The DNA of the CDR3 is TGTGCCAGCAAGGGACAGGGGAGCACTGAAGCTTTCTTT. As protein: CASKGQGSTEAFF.

Here the CDR3 DNA reads TGTGCCAGCAGCGGGGGGGCCGAAAAACTGTTTTTT. It specifies CASSGGAEKLFF. The rearrangement joins TRBV2 to TRBJ1-4, with TRBD1 as a possible D gene (6 bases). The CDR3 consists of 12 residues. Looked up from germline, CDR1 is SNHLY and CDR2 is FYNNEI. V shed 6 bases and J shed 8 bases, with 10 bases lying between them.

V is TRBV6-5 and J is TRBJ1-6; D is uncertain. The CDR3 length is 15 residues. Germline assignment: CDR1 MNHEY and CDR2 SVGAGI. Between the trimmed V and J ends, which lost 8 bases and 6 bases, there was a span of 17 bases. The CDR3 is CASQQSYGINSPLHF. The CDR3 DNA sequence: TGTGCCAGCCAACAGTCTTATGGAATTAATTCACCCCTCCACTTT.

The genes are TRBV29-1 and TRBJ1-1; weak D call: TRBD1 (5 bases). Trimming removed 4 bases from V and 4 bases from J, with 10 bases in between. The CDR3 is 12 residues long. Germline CDR1 is SQVTM and CDR2 is ANQGSEA. CDR3 nucleotide sequence: TGCAGCGTTGCTCAGGGTATCACTGAAGCTTTCTTT. Its translation: CSVAQGITEAFF. The full variable domain, in which reference TRBV29-1 and TRBJ1-1 provide the parts outside the CDR3, is SAVISQKPSRDICQRGTSLTIQCQVDSQVTMMFWYRQQPGQSLTLIATANQGSEATYESGFVIDKFPISRPNLTFSTLTVSNMSPEDSSIYLCSVAQGITEAFFGQGTRLTVV.

J is TRBJ1-3 and V is TRBV19; maybe TRBD1 (5 bases). The CDR3 length is 15 residues. Germline values: CDR1 LNHDA, CDR2 SQIVND (reference sequence). The V and J ends lost 0 bases and 2 bases respectively, with 8 bases between them. For the CDR3, the DNA is TGTGCCAGTAGTATAGATAGGGGCGCTGGAAACACCATATATTTT. Protein sequence: CASSIDRGAGNTIYF.

V and J are TRBV28 and TRBJ1-6, with D perhaps matching TRBD1 (6 bases). CDR1 and CDR2 (germline): MDHEN, SYDVKM. This CDR3 spans 14 amino acids. V lost 7 bases, J lost 5 bases, and 12 bases lay in between. The CDR3 region is CASNAGTNNSPLHF. CDR3 nucleotides: TGTGCCAGCAACGCCGGGACAAATAATTCACCCCTCCACTTT.

This sequence joins TRBV7-8 and TRBJ1-1, with D perhaps matching TRBD1 (5 bases). This CDR3 is built from 14 residues. Germline values: CDR1 SGHVS, CDR2 FQNEAQ. V lost 4 bases and J lost 4, with 13 bases in between. This CDR3 reads CASSSPRVGTEAFF. The CDR3 bases are TGTGCCAGCAGCTCACCCAGGGTAGGCACTGAAGCTTTCTTT.

CDR3 in amino acids: CASSLRAGVSYNEQFF. Here the CDR3 DNA reads TGTGCCAGCAGCTTACGGGCGGGGGTTTCCTACAATGAGCAGTTCTTC. The chain couples TRBV11-2 to TRBJ2-1; 7 nucleotides align to TRBD2. V gave up 2 bases and J gave up 1 base; unmatched junction bases: 5. This CDR3 region has 16 residues. Germline assignment: CDR1 SGHAT and CDR2 FQNNGV.

The chain recombines TRBV6-5 with TRBJ1-6, with unresolved D. This CDR3 comprises 12 residues. V shed 6 bases and J shed 9 bases, with 9 bases lying between them. Germline lookup yields CDR1 MNHEY and CDR2 SVGAGI. CDR3 loop: CASRSGLSPLHF. The CDR3 DNA sequence: TGTGCCAGCAGATCGGGTCTTTCACCCCTCCACTTT.

Note on this clone: Within the sample, other DNA sequences also encode this same CDR3. This chain joins TRBV7-9 and TRBJ2-7; D possibly corresponds to TRBD2 (7 bases). In germline, CDR1 is SEHNR, CDR2 FQNEAQ (reference sequence). The CDR3 runs to 13 residues. Between the trimmed V and J ends, which lost 3 bases and 4 bases, there was a span of 10 bases. This CDR3 is CASSFGGLYEQYF. The CDR3 DNA sequence: TGTGCCAGCAGCTTCGGGGGGCTTTACGAGCAGTACTTC.

The chain couples TRBV6-2 or TRBV6-3 to TRBJ2-2; a weak D match, TRBD1 (5 bases). This CDR3 region has 15 residues. Looked up from germline, CDR1 is MNHEY and CDR2 is SVGEGT. The V end was cut by 0 bases, the J end by 0 bases, with 5 bases between. The CDR3 region is CASSYSGANTGELFF. As DNA, the CDR3 is TGTGCCAGCAGTTACTCAGGGGCGAACACCGGGGAGCTGTTTTTT.

This clone was recorded a few times. This CDR3 is missing its conserved last phenylalanine or tryptophan, likely due to a read error. The DNA is omitted, as the CDR3 cannot be located on it reliably, and the CDR3 follows TCRdb's listing. V usage is TRBV11-1 and J usage is TRBJ1-2; the table's D call, TRBD1, was not checked against the DNA. The germline gives CDR1 SGHAT, CDR2 FQDESV (reference sequence). The CDR3 has 14 amino acids, counting both end residues. The CDR3 is CASSPNPRTGGFSA.